This is a list of T cell receptor beta chains from one sample in a study of beta chain features in type 1 diabetes. Method: immunoSEQ multiplex PCR; TCRdb's copy keeps in-frame clones and lacks some. The sample shows about 930,000 clones, 15% to 20% of them seen only once. What was sequenced was naive CD4+ T cells from blood. These receptors all stem from a woman younger than 30 in good health. CDR3s include the opening cysteine and the closing phenylalanine or tryptophan. Fields, in order: J gene, V gene, D gene, clone size, CDR3 protein, CDR3 DNA. D genes are given only for firm matches. Size tells how often a clone was seen (once, few, many) or the class of an expanded clone, and some rows leave it out.

TRBJ2-1	TRBV18	-	few	CASSPPNRNEQFF	TGTGCCAGCTCACCCCCAAATAGGAATGAGCAGTTCTTC
TRBJ1-5	TRBV27	-	-	CASSPFRGTVGNQPQHF	TGTGCCAGCAGTCCTTTTCGGGGGACGGTGGGCAATCAGCCCCAGCATTTT
TRBJ1-5	TRBV5-5	TRBD1	few	CASSLQTGGKEAQHF	TGTGCCAGCAGCCTACAGACAGGGGGGAAGGAGGCCCAGCATTTT
TRBJ2-7	TRBV21-1	-	few	CASSKWGTGHYEQYF	TGTGCCAGCAGCAAATGGGGGACAGGGCATTACGAGCAGTACTTC
TRBJ2-1	TRBV5-1	-	few	CASSLRRITANEQFF	TGCGCCAGCAGCTTGAGACGTATAACGGCGAATGAGCAGTTCTTC
TRBJ2-2	TRBV10-3	TRBD2	-	CAISDSGRPITGELFF	TGTGCCATCAGTGATAGCGGGAGGCCGATAACCGGGGAGCTGTTTTTT
TRBJ2-5	TRBV7-3	-	few	CASSSGLWETQYF	TGTGCCAGCAGCTCCGGTCTCTGGGAGACCCAGTACTTC
TRBJ2-5	TRBV25-1	TRBD1	few	CASSEGTGIVQETQYF	TGTGCCAGCAGTGAGGGGACAGGGATCGTTCAAGAGACCCAGTACTTC
TRBJ1-1	TRBV7-9	-	-	CASSSQLNRRTEAFF	TGTGCCAGCAGCTCTCAACTGAACCGGCGCACTGAAGCTTTCTTT
TRBJ1-2	TRBV9	-	once	CASSVVGGGYTF	TGTGCCAGCAGCGTAGTTGGGGGTGGCTACACCTTC
TRBJ2-2	TRBV5-1	-	-	CASSVGTTGFTGELFF	TGCGCCAGCAGCGTAGGAACTACAGGGTTCACCGGGGAGCTGTTTTTT
TRBJ2-2	TRBV23-1	-	-	CASSQTFGQSGELFF	TGCGCCAGCAGTCAGACCTTCGGACAGTCCGGGGAGCTGTTTTTT
TRBJ2-5	TRBV28	-	-	CASSLLGGSAETQYF	TGTGCCAGCAGTTTATTGGGCGGTAGTGCAGAGACCCAGTACTTC
TRBJ1-2	TRBV7-8	-	few	CASSFGRGVIRYTF	TGTGCCAGCAGCTTCGGACGGGGAGTTATTCGCTACACCTTC
TRBJ2-3	TRBV7-2	-	-	CASTSRRAGRDTQYF	TGTGCCAGCACCTCAAGGCGGGCCGGCAGAGATACGCAGTATTTT
TRBJ2-7	TRBV27	-	few	CATEGGANEQYF	TGTGCTACAGAAGGGGGGGCGAACGAGCAGTACTTC
TRBJ2-1	TRBV7-9	-	few	CAGATGLSYNEQFF	TGTGCCGGGGCCACGGGGCTTTCCTACAATGAGCAGTTCTTC
TRBJ2-7	TRBV7-2	-	-	CASSLARAKGGYEQYF	TGTGCCAGCAGCTTAGCTCGGGCTAAGGGCGGGTACGAGCAGTACTTC
TRBJ2-3	TRBV5-6	TRBD2	once	CASSLGLAGADTQYF	TGTGCCAGCAGCTTGGGGCTAGCGGGAGCAGATACGCAGTATTTT
TRBJ1-2	TRBV7-9	TRBD1	few	CASSDRGGTGFVGYTF	TGTGCCAGCAGCGATAGAGGGGGGACAGGGTTTGTTGGCTACACCTTC
TRBJ2-3	TRBV9	TRBD1	-	CASSVAGGYTDTQYF	TGTGCCAGCAGCGTAGCAGGGGGATACACAGATACGCAGTATTTT
TRBJ2-1	TRBV18	-	few	CATTAGTAYNEQFF	TGTGCCACTACCGCGGGAACGGCCTACAATGAGCAGTTCTTC
TRBJ1-4	TRBV28	TRBD1	-	CASRPGQGGEKLFF	TGTGCCAGCAGGCCGGGACAGGGAGGCGAAAAACTGTTTTTT
TRBJ2-5	TRBV5-1	TRBD1	few	CASSSQGARETQYF	TGCGCCAGCAGCTCACAGGGGGCGCGGGAGACCCAGTACTTC
TRBJ1-1	TRBV10-3	-	-	CAISPGRFEAFF	TGTGCCATCAGTCCAGGACGGTTTGAAGCTTTCTTT
TRBJ1-3	TRBV4-3	-	-	CASSQSGQGLNTIYF	TGCGCCAGCAGCCAATCTGGGCAGGGATTAAACACCATATATTTT
TRBJ2-1	TRBV7-9	-	few	CASSLGQYNEQFF	TGTGCCAGCAGCTTAGGGCAGTACAATGAGCAGTTCTTC
TRBJ2-7	TRBV28	TRBD1	few	CASSDRDRSTFRAYEQYF	TGTGCCAGCAGTGACCGGGACAGGTCGACGTTCAGGGCCTACGAGCAGTACTTC
TRBJ1-5	TRBV19	-	-	CASTQGPQDQPQHF	TGTGCCAGTACCCAGGGGCCCCAAGATCAGCCCCAGCATTTT
TRBJ2-7	TRBV6-6	-	-	CASSPGAYEQYF	TGTGCCAGCAGTCCCGGGGCGTACGAGCAGTACTTC
TRBJ1-1	TRBV9	-	-	CASSVGAWGEAFF	TGTGCCAGCAGCGTAGGCGCTTGGGGGGAAGCTTTCTTT
TRBJ2-1	TRBV19	-	-	CASSTLVNEQFF	TGTGCCAGTAGCACCTTGGTCAATGAGCAGTTCTTC
TRBJ2-3	TRBV6-5	-	-	CASSYDGAFTQYF	TGTGCCAGCAGTTACGACGGAGCGTTCACGCAGTATTTT
TRBJ2-7	TRBV7-9	-	few	CASSLSLASTYEQYF	TGTGCCAGCAGCTTATCTTTAGCGAGTACCTACGAGCAGTACTTC
TRBJ2-5	TRBV18	-	-	CASSREETQYF	TGTGCCAGCTCACGAGAGGAGACCCAGTACTTC
TRBJ1-1	TRBV5-6	TRBD1	-	CASSLKRQGLYTEAFF	TGTGCCAGCAGCTTGAAGAGACAGGGGCTGTACACTGAAGCTTTCTTT
TRBJ1-4	TRBV5-8	TRBD1	few	CASSLVEGAANEKLFF	TGTGCCAGCAGCTTGGTTGAGGGGGCGGCTAATGAAAAACTGTTTTTT
TRBJ2-1	TRBV7-3	-	few	CASSLGGASDEQFF	TGTGCCAGCAGCTTAGGTGGTGCTAGCGATGAGCAGTTCTTC
TRBJ1-2	TRBV7-3	TRBD1	-	CASSPGTANYGYTF	TGTGCCAGCAGCCCCGGGACAGCTAACTATGGCTACACCTTC
TRBJ2-1	TRBV9	-	-	CASSVAGFRSYNEQFF	TGTGCCAGCAGCGTAGCCGGGTTCCGCTCCTACAATGAGCAGTTCTTC